This is a list of T cell receptor beta chains from one sample in a study of T-cell reconstitution after alpha-beta-depleted transplantation in children. Each CDR3 protein is one row after TCRdb ran MiXCR on the PCR reads. The sample gives 73,000 or so distinct CDR3 sequences, roughly 4.9% of which show up once; approximately 20% is in the top ten. Sequencing used PBMCs, mostly from graft donor cells, obtained 180 days after TCRalphabeta/CD19-depleted stem cell transplant. These TCRs come from a boy under three years old who had a stem cell transplant for acute myeloid leukemia, so the T cells may come from the graft donor. Each CDR3 is given with its conserved first and last residue. Each record gives: clone size, V gene, J gene, CDR3 protein. A clone size is listed for some rows: how often the clone was seen (once, few, many), or a class if it is expanded.

>many|TRBV18|TRBJ2-3
CASSPLTVGDTQYF
>many|TRBV10-3|TRBJ2-3
CAISEPSREPTDTQYF
>many|TRBV12-3/TRBV12-4|TRBJ1-3
CASSHRQGTFGNTIYF
>many|TRBV20-1|TRBJ2-7
CSARGTGAGEQYF
>-|TRBV7-9|TRBJ1-1
CASSLAGVSTEAFF
>many|TRBV7-9|TRBJ1-2
CASSLGRGATSGYTF
>many|TRBV28|TRBJ1-2
CASSLYRGNGYGYTF
>-|TRBV2|TRBJ2-1
CASTFSLDRGGRNEQFF
>many|TRBV11-2|TRBJ2-3
CASSLVGGADLDTQYF
>many|TRBV5-1|TRBJ2-2
CASSLPPGTGIGELFF
>many|TRBV7-2|TRBJ2-7
CASSLGQGLGEQYF
>many|TRBV4-3|TRBJ2-5
CASSQNGQGQETQYF
>medium-sized|TRBV5-6|TRBJ2-7
CASSFPGHSYEQYF
>many|TRBV19|TRBJ2-3
CASSPRTRDTQYF
>many|TRBV11-2|TRBJ2-1
CASSRAGGNNEQFF
>many|TRBV15|TRBJ2-1
CATSRYNEQFF
>many|TRBV30|TRBJ2-3
CAWSVDLVATDTQYF